What follows are 8 T cell receptor beta chains derived from one specimen sequenced in a study of blood T cell repertoires in COVID-19. Sequencing used immunoSEQ multiplex PCR; TCRdb keeps in-frame clones, though not all of them. The sample includes a few hundred thousand clones, roughly 89% seen only once; the top ten take approximately 6.6%. The sequenced material came from PBMCs or T cells enriched from blood (not recorded which). These receptors originate from a woman in her thirties or forties who had recovered from COVID-19.

The CDR3 loop is CASSLTGTAPLGYGYTF. The CDR3 DNA follows: TGTGCCAGCAGCTTAACCGGGACAGCCCCACTAGGCTATGGCTACACCTTC. The V call is TRBV7-9, the J call TRBJ1-2; 7 bases are a match to TRBD1. The CDR3 has 17 amino acids. The germline V gene has CDR1 SEHNR and CDR2 FQNEAQ (reference sequence). With V trimmed by 2 bases and J by 4 bases, 13 bases remained unmatched.

The chain joins TRBV18 to TRBJ2-7; D not resolved. Trimming took off 3 bases at V and 5 bases at J, with 11 bases between the two ends. This CDR3 contains 13 residues. The germline gives CDR1 KGHSH, CDR2 LQKENI. The CDR3 DNA reads as TGTGCCAGCTCACCCACCCGTAGAAACGAGCAGTACGTC. It codes for CASSPTRRNEQYV.

The J gene is TRBJ2-5, the V gene TRBV5-1, with 7 bases fitting TRBD2. The CDR3 contains 14 residues. Germline V gives CDR1 SGHRS, CDR2 YFSETQ. Germline trimming cut 5 bases from V and 5 bases from J; bases unmatched to any gene: 9. The CDR3 sequence is CASSWEGLRETQYF. CDR3 coding DNA: TGCGCCAGCAGTTGGGAGGGGCTGAGGGAGACCCAGTACTTC.

V usage is TRBV7-9 and J usage is TRBJ2-3; D is ambiguous. In germline, CDR1 is SEHNR, CDR2 FQNEAQ (reference sequence). V dropped 5 bases and J dropped 2 bases, with 14 bases sitting between them. The CDR3 covers 15 residues. CDR3 DNA: TGTGCCAGCAGCCGCCAGTCCGCTCCCACAGATACGCAGTATTTT. It encodes CASSRQSAPTDTQYF.

The chain links TRBV27 to TRBJ1-1; possible D gene TRBD1, 5 bases. CDR3 length equals 16 residues. The germline gives CDR1 MNHEY, CDR2 SMNVEV (reference sequence). The ends were cut back, 1 base at V and 5 bases at J, with 17 bases in the middle. The CDR3 here is CASSLFSHGGVTEAFF. The CDR3 DNA is TGTGCCAGCAGTTTATTCTCCCACGGGGGGGTAACTGAAGCTTTCTTT.

The CDR3 region has the DNA TGTGCCAGCAGCCGGGGGGGAGATGTGGAGCAGTACTTC. Residues: CASSRGGDVEQYF. The rearrangement joins TRBV7-3 to TRBJ2-7, with TRBD2 matching over 8 bases. Germline CDR1 is SGHTA and CDR2 is FQGTGA. The length of the CDR3 is 13 residues. Trimming took 5 bases from V and 7 from J; bases not matched to a gene: 7.

V usage is TRBV6-5 and J usage is TRBJ1-2; D remains ambiguous. V was trimmed by 2 bases and J by 4 bases, leaving 11 bases between them. The germline CDR1 and CDR2 sequences are MNHEY and SVGAGI. The CDR3 has 14 amino acids. For the CDR3, the DNA is TGTGCCAGCAGTTACGAACGGCAGGCCTATGGCTACACCTTC. Encoded protein: CASSYERQAYGYTF.

The V gene is TRBV13, the J gene TRBJ2-1; D is possibly TRBD1 (6 bases). There are 12 residues in the CDR3. V lost 5 bases and J lost 9, with 11 bases in between. The germline V gene has CDR1 PRHDT and CDR2 FYEKMQ (reference sequence). Written as DNA, the CDR3 is TGTGCCAGCAGCCCACAGGGCGTTGAGCAGTTCTTC. Residues: CASSPQGVEQFF. The complete variable domain, with remaining parts taken from reference TRBV13 and TRBJ2-1, reads AAGVIQSPRHLIKEKRETATLKCYPIPRHDTVYWYQQGPGQDPQFLISFYEKMQSDKGSIPDRFSAQQFSDYHSELNMSSLELGDSALYFCASSPQGVEQFFGPGTRLTVL.